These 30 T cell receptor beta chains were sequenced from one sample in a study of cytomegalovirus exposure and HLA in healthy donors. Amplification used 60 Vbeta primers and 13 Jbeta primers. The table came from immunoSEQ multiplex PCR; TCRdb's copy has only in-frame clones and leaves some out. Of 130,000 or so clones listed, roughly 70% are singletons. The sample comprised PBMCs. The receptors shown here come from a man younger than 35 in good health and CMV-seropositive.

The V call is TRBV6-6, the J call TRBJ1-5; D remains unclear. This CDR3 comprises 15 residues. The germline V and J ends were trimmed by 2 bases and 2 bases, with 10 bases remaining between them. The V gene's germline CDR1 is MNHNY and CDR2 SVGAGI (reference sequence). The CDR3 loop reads CASSYGEFGNQPQHF. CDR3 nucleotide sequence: TGTGCCAGCAGTTACGGGGAGTTTGGCAATCAGCCCCAGCATTTT.

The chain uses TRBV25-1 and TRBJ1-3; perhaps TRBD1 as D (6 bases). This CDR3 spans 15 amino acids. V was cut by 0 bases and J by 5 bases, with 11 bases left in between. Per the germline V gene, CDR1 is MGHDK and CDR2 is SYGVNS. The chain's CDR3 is CASSEYKGVRNTIYF. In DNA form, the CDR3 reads TGTGCCAGCAGTGAATATAAGGGGGTCCGAAACACCATATATTTT.

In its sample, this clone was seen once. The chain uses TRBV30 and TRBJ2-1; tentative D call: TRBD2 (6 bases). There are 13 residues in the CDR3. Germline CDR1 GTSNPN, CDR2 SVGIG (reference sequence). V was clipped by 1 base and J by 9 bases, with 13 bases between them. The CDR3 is CAWSDGGGFEQFF. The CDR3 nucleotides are TGTGCCTGGAGTGATGGGGGAGGTTTTGAGCAGTTCTTC.

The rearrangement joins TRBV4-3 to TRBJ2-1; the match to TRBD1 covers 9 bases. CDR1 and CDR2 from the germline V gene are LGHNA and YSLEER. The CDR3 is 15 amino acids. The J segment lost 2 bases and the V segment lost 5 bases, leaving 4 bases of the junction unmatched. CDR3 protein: CASSADRGAYNEQFF. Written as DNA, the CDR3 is TGCGCCAGCAGCGCGGACAGGGGCGCCTACAATGAGCAGTTCTTC.

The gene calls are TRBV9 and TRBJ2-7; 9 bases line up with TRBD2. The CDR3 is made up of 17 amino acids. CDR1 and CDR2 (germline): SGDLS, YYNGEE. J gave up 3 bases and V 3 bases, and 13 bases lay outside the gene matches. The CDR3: CASSAYPGVAGDYEQYF. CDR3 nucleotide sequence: TGTGCCAGCAGCGCGTATCCAGGAGTAGCGGGAGACTACGAGCAGTACTTC. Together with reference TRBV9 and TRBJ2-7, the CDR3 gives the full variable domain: DSGVTQTPKHLITATGQRVTLRCSPRSGDLSVYWYQQSLDQGLQFLIQYYNGEERAKGNILERFSAQQFPDLHSELNLSSLELGDSALYFCASSAYPGVAGDYEQYFGPGTRLTVT.

CDR3 sequence: CASSSQGNTEAFF. The CDR3 DNA reads TGTGCCAGCAGCTCGCAGGGTAACACTGAAGCTTTCTTT. The gene calls are TRBV7-9 and TRBJ1-1; D possibly corresponds to TRBD1 (5 bases). Germline assignment: CDR1 SEHNR and CDR2 FQNEAQ (reference sequence). This CDR3 spans 13 amino acids. V was shortened by 4 bases and J by 2 bases, with 8 bases between the two germline ends.

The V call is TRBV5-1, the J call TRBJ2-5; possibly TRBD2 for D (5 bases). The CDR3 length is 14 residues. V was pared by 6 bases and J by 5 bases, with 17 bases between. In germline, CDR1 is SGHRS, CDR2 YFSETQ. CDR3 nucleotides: TGCGCCAGCATGGCCGGGGTCGGGGTGGAGACCCAGTACTTC. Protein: CASMAGVGVETQYF.

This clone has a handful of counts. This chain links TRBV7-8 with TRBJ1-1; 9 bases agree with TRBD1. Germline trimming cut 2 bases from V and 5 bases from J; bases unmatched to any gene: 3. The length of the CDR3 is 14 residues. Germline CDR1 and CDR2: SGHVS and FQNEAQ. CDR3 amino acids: CASSLRQGVTEAFF. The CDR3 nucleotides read TGTGCCAGCAGCTTAAGACAGGGGGTAACTGAAGCTTTCTTT. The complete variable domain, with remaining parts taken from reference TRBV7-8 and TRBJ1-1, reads GAGVSQSPRYKVAKRGQDVALRCDPISGHVSLFWYQQALGQGPEFLTYFQNEAQLDKSGLPSDRFFAERPEGSVSTLKIQRTQQEDSAVYLCASSLRQGVTEAFFGQGTRLTVV.

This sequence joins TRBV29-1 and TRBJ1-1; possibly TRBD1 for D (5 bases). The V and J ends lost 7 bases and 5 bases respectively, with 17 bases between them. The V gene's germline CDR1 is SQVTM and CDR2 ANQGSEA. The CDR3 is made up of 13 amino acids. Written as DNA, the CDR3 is TGCAGCGGGAGCTCCTTGGGGGGGACTGAAGCTTTCTTT. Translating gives CSGSSLGGTEAFF.

Here the CDR3 reads CASSFSGRAGANVLTF. The CDR3 nucleotides are TGTGCCAGCAGTTTTTCAGGGCGCGCAGGGGCCAACGTCCTGACTTTC. This sequence joins TRBV28 and TRBJ2-6, with D possibly matching TRBD1 (5 bases). Trimming removed 3 bases from V and 4 bases from J, with 13 bases in between. This CDR3 is 16 amino acids long. CDR1 is MDHEN, CDR2 SYDVKM, per germline.

The DNA for the CDR3 is TGTGCCAGCAGCGTCTCCTCAGGGCGGAACGATGAAAAACTGTTTTTT. Amino acids: CASSVSSGRNDEKLFF. The chain has TRBV9 and TRBJ1-4; perhaps TRBD1 as D (5 bases). V was shortened by 2 bases and J by 6 bases, with 17 bases between the two germline ends. CDR1 is SGDLS and CDR2 is YYNGEE in the germline V gene. The CDR3 is 16 amino acids.

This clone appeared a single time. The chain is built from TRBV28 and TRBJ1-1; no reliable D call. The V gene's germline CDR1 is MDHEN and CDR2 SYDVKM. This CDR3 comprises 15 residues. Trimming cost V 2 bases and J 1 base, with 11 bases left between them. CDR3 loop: CASSLPGGSNTEAFF. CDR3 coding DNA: TGTGCCAGCAGTTTACCTGGCGGATCGAACACTGAAGCTTTCTTT. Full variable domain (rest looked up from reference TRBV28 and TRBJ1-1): DVKVTQSSRYLVKRTGEKVFLECVQDMDHENMFWYRQDPGLGLRLIYFSYDVKMKEKGDIPEGYSVSREKKERFSLILESASTNQTSMYLCASSLPGGSNTEAFFGQGTRLTVV.

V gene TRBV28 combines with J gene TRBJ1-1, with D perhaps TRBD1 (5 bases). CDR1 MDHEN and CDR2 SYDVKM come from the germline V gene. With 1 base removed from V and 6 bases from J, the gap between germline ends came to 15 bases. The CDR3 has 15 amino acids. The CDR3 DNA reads TGTGCCAGCAGTTTATTTCAGGGAGGCGTATCTGAAGCTTTCTTT. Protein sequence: CASSLFQGGVSEAFF.

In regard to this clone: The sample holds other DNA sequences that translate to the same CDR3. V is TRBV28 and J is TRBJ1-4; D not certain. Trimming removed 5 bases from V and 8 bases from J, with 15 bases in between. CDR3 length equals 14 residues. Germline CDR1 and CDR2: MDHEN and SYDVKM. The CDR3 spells CASSPPGRVEKLFF. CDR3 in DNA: TGTGCCAGCAGTCCTCCGGGGAGGGTCGAAAAACTGTTTTTT.

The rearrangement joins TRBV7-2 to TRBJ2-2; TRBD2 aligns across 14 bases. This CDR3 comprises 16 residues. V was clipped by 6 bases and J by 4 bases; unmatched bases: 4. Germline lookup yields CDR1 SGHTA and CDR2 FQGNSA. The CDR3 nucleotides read TGTGCCAGCAGACGACTAGCGGGGGGGCTCACCGGGGAGCTGTTTTTT. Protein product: CASRRLAGGLTGELFF.

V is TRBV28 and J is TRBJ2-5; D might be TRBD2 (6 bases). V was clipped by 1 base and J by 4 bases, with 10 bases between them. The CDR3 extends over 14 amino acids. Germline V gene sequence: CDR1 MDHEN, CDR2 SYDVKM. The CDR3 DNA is TGTGCCAGCAGTTTATTATTGGGGGGAGAGACCCAGTACTTC. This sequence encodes CASSLLLGGETQYF.

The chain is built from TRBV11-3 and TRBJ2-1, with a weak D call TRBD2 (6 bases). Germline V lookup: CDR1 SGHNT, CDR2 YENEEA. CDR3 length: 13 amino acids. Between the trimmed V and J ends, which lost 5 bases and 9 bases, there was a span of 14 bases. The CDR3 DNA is TGTGCCAGCAGCCATCGACTAGACGCTGAGCAGTTCTTC. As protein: CASSHRLDAEQFF.

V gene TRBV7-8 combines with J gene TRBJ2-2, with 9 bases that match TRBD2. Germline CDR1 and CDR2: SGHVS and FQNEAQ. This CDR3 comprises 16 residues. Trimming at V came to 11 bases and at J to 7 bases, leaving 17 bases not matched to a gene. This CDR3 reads CASPKSGGRAHGELFF. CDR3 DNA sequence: TGTGCCTCCCCCAAGAGTGGCGGGAGGGCCCACGGGGAGCTGTTTTTT.

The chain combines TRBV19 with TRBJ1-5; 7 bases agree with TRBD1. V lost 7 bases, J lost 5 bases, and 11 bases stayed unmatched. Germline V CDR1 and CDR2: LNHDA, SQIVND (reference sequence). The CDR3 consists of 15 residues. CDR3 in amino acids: CASTVRQGLDQPQHF. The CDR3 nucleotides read TGTGCCAGTACCGTAAGACAGGGACTGGATCAGCCCCAGCATTTT.

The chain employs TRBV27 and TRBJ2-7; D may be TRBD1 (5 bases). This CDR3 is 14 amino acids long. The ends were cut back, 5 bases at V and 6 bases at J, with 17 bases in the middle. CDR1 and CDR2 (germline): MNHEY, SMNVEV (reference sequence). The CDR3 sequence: CASSLQTDRTEQYF. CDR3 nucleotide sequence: TGTGCCAGCAGTCTCCAGACAGATAGGACCGAGCAGTACTTC.

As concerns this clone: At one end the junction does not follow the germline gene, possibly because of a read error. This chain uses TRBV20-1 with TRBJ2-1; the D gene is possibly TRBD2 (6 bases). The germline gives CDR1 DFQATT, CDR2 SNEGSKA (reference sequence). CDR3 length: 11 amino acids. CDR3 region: CSALRDFERFF. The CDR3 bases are TGCAGTGCTCTTCGGGACTTTGAGCGGTTCTTC.

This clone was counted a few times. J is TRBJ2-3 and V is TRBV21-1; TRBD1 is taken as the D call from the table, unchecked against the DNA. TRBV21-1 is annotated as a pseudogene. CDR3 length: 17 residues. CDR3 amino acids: CASSKEGTGAEADTQYF. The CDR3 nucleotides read TGTGCCAGCAGCAAAGAGGGGACAGGGGCCGAGGCAGATACGCAGTATTTT.

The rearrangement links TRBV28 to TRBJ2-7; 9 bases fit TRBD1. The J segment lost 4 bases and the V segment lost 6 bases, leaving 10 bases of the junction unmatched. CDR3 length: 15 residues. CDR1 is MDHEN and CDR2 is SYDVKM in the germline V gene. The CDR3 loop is CASSLPYRGRYEQYF. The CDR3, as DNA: TGTGCCAGCAGCCTTCCCTACAGGGGGCGTTACGAGCAGTACTTC.

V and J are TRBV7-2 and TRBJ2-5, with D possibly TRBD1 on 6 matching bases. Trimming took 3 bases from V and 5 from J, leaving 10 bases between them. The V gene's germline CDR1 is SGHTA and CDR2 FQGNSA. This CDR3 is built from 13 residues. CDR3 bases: TGTGCCAGCAGCTTCGGACAGTGGGAGACCCAGTACTTC. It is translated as CASSFGQWETQYF.

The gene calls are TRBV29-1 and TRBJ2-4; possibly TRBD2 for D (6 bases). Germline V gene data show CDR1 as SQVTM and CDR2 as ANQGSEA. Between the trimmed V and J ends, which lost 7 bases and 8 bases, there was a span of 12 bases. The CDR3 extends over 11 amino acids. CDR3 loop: CSAGPGDIQYF. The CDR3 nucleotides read TGCAGCGCCGGCCCGGGGGACATTCAGTACTTC.

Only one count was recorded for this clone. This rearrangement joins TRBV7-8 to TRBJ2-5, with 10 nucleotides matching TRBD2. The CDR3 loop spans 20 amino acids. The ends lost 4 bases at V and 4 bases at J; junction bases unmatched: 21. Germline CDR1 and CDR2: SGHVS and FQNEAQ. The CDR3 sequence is CASSSNPLASGSDLGETQYF. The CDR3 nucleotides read TGTGCCAGCAGCTCGAACCCCTTGGCTAGCGGGAGTGACCTCGGAGAGACCCAGTACTTC.

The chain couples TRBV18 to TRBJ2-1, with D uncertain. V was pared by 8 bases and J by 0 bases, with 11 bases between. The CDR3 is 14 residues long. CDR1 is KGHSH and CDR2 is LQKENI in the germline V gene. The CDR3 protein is CASTQVSSYNEQFF. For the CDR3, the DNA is TGTGCCAGCACCCAGGTGAGCTCCTACAATGAGCAGTTCTTC. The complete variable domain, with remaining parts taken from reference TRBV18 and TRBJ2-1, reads NAGVMQNPRHLVRRRGQEARLRCSPMKGHSHVYWYRQLPEEGLKFMVYLQKENIIDESGMPKERFSAEFPKEGPSILRIQQVVRGDSAAYFCASTQVSSYNEQFFGPGTRLTVL.

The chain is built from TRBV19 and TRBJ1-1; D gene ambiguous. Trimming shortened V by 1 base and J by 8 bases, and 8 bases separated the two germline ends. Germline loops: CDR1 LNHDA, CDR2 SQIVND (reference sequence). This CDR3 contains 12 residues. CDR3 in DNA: TGTGCCAGTAGTATAGTCGGGGTCGAAGCTTTCTTT. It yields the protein CASSIVGVEAFF.

CDR3 amino acids: CASSPRLNTDTQYF. The DNA for the CDR3 is TGTGCCAGCAGCCCCCGACTAAACACAGATACGCAGTATTTT. J is TRBJ2-3 and V is TRBV7-2, with a tentative D call TRBD2 (5 bases). This CDR3 is built from 14 residues. V lost 5 bases and J lost 2, with 11 bases in between. Germline loops: CDR1 SGHTA, CDR2 FQGNSA.

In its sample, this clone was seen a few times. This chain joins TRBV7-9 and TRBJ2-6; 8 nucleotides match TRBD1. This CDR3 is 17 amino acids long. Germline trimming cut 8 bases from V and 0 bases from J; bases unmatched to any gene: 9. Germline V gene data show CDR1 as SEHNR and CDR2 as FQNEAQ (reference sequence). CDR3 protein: CASSTGTGYSGANVLTF. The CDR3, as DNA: TGTGCCAGCTCAACCGGGACAGGCTACTCTGGGGCCAACGTCCTGACTTTC.